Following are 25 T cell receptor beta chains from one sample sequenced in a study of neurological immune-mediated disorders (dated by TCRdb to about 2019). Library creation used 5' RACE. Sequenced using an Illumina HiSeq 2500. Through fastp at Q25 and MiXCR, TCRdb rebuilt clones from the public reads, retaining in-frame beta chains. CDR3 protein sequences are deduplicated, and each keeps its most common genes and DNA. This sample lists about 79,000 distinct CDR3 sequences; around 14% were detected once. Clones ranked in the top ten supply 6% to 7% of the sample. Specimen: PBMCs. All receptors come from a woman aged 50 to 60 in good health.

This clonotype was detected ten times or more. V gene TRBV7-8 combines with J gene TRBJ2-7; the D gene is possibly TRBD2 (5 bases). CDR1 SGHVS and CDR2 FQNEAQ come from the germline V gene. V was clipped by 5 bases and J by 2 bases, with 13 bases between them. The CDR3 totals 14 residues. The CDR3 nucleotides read TGTGCCAGCAGCAACCGCGGACTGACCTACGAGCAGTACTTC. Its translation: CASSNRGLTYEQYF.

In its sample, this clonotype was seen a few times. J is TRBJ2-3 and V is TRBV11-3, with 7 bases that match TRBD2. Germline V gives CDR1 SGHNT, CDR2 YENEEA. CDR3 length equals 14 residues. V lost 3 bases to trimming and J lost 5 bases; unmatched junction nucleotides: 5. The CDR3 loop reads CASSFSAGEDTQYF. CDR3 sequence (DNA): TGTGCCAGCAGCTTTTCTGCGGGAGAAGATACGCAGTATTTT.

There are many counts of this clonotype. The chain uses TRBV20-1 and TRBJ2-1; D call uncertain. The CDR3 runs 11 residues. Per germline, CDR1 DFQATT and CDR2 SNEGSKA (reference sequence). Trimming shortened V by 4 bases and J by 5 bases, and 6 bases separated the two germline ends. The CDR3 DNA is TGCAGTGCTAACGACCACAATGAGCAGTTCTTC. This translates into CSANDHNEQFF.

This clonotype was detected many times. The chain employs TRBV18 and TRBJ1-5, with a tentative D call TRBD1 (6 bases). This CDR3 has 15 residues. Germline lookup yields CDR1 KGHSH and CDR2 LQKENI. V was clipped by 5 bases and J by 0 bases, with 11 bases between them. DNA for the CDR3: TGTGCCAGCTCATGGGCAGGGGCTAGCAATCAGCCCCAGCATTTT. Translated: CASSWAGASNQPQHF.

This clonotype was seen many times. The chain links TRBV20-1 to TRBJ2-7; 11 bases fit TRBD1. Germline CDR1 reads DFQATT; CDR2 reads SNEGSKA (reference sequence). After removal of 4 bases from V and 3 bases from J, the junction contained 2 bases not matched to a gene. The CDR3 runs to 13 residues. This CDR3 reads CSAKGQGVYEQYF. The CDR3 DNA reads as TGCAGTGCTAAGGGACAGGGGGTCTACGAGCAGTACTTC.

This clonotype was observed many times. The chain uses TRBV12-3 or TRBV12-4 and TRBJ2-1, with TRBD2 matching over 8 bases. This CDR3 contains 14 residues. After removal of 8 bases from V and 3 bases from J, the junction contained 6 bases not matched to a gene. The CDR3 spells CASLPGLVYNEQFF. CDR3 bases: TGTGCCAGCCTGCCGGGACTAGTCTACAATGAGCAGTTCTTC.

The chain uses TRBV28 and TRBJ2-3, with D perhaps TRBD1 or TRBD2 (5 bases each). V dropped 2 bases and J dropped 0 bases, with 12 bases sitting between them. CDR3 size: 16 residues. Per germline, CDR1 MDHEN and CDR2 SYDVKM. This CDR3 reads CASSLEVGRSTDTQYF. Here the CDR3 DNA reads TGTGCCAGCAGTTTAGAGGTGGGACGGAGCACAGATACGCAGTATTTT.

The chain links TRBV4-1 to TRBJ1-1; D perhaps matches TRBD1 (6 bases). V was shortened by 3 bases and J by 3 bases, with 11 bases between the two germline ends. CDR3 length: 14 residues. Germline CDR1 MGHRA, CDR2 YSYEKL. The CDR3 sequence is CASSQGDRYTEAFF. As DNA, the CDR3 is TGCGCCAGCAGCCAGGGAGACAGGTACACTGAAGCTTTCTTT.

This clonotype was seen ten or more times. The chain's CDR3 is CASSYQETQYF. The CDR3 DNA reads TGCGCCAGCAGCTACCAAGAGACCCAGTACTTC. The chain couples TRBV5-1 to TRBJ2-5; D is undetermined. This CDR3 has 11 amino acids. Trimming removed 3 bases from V and 0 bases from J, with 0 bases in between. Per the germline V gene, CDR1 is SGHRS and CDR2 is YFSETQ.

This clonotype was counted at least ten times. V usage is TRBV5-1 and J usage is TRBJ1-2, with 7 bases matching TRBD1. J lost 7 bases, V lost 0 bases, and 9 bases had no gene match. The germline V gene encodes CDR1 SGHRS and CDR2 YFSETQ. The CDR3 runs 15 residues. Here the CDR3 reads CASSLGRTGTGGYTF. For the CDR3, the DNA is TGCGCCAGCAGCTTGGGTAGGACAGGCACAGGTGGCTACACCTTC.

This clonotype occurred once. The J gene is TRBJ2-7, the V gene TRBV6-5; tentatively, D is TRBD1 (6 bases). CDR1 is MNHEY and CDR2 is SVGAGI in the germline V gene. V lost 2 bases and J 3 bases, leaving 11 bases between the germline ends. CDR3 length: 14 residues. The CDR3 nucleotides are TGTGCCAGCAGTTACCGGGACACCAACTACGAGCAGTACTTC. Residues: CASSYRDTNYEQYF.

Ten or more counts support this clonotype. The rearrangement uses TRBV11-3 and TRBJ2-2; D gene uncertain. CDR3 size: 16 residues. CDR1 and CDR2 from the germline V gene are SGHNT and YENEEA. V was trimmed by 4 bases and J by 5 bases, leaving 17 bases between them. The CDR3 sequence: CASSWFNGPRTGELFF. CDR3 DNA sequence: TGTGCCAGCAGCTGGTTCAACGGCCCCCGAACCGGGGAGCTGTTTTTT.

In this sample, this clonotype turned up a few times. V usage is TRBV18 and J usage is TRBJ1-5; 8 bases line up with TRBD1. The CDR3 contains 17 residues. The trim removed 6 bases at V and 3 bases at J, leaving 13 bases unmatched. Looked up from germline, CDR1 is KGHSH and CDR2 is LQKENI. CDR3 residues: CASSPSQGALDNQPQHF. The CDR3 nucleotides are TGTGCCAGCTCCCCCAGCCAGGGGGCGCTTGACAATCAGCCCCAGCATTTT.

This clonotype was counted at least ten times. CDR3 sequence (DNA): TGTGCCAGCAGTTACCGACAAGAGGACAGGGGTGGCTACACCTTC. This codes for CASSYRQEDRGGYTF. This chain joins TRBV6-5 and TRBJ1-2, with 9 bases fitting TRBD1. V lost 2 bases to trimming and J lost 7 bases; unmatched junction nucleotides: 8. The CDR3 is 15 amino acids. CDR1 is MNHEY, CDR2 SVGAGI, per germline.

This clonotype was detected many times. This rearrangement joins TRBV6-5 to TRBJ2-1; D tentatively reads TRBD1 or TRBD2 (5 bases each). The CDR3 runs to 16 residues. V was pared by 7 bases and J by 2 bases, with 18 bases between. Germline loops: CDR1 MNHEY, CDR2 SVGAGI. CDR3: CASTERGASPYNEQFF. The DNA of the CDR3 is TGTGCCAGCACCGAAAGAGGGGCGAGCCCCTACAATGAGCAGTTCTTC.

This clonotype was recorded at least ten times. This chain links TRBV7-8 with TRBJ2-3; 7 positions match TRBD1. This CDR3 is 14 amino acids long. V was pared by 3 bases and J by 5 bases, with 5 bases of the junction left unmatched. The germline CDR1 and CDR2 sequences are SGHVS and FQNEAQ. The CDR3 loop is CASSFPGGRDTQYF. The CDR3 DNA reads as TGTGCCAGCAGCTTCCCAGGGGGAAGAGATACGCAGTATTTT.

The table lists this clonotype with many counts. In DNA, the CDR3 is TGCGCCAGCAGCTTGGCGGGGACAGGGCTGGGGCCCCAGCATTTT. Its protein product is CASSLAGTGLGPQHF. V usage is TRBV5-1 and J usage is TRBJ1-5; 9 bases match TRBD1. In germline, CDR1 is SGHRS, CDR2 YFSETQ. Trimming cost V 0 bases and J 9 bases; bases outside gene matches: 7. CDR3 length: 15 residues.

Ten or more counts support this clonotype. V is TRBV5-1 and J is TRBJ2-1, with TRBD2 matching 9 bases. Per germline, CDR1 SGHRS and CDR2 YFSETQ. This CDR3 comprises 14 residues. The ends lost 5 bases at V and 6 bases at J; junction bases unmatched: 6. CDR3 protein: CASSTLAGFNEQFF. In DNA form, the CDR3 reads TGCGCCAGCAGTACACTAGCGGGCTTCAATGAGCAGTTCTTC.

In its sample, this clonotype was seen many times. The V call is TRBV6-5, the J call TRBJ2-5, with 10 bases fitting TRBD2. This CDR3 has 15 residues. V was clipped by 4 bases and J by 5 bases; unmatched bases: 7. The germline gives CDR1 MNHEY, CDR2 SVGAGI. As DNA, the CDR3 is TGTGCCAGCAGTTTAGCTAGCGGGAGATCGGAGACCCAGTACTTC. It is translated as CASSLASGRSETQYF.

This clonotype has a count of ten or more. CDR3 sequence (DNA): TGTGCCAGCAGCTTAGGATCCAGGGCGGGCGGTCAGCCCCAGCATTTT. Translating it yields CASSLGSRAGGQPQHF. V and J are TRBV7-2 and TRBJ1-5, with D perhaps TRBD1 (5 bases). The CDR3 has 16 residues. Germline CDR1 SGHTA, CDR2 FQGNSA. Trimming took off 1 base at V and 6 bases at J, with 16 bases between the two ends.

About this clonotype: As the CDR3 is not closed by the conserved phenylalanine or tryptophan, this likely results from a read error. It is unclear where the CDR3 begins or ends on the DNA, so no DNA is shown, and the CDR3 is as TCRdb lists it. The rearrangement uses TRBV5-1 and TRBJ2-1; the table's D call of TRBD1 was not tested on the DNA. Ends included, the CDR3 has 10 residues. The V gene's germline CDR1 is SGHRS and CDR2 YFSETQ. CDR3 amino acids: CASPDRGKLL.

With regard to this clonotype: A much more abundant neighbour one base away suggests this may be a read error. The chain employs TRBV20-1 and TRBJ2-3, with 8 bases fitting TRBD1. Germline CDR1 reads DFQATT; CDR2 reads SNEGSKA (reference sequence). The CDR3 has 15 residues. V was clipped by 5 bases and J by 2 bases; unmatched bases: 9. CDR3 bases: TGCAGTGCTCCGGCCCCCAGGGGGCCCACAGATACGCAGTATTTT. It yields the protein CSAPAPRGPTDTQYF.

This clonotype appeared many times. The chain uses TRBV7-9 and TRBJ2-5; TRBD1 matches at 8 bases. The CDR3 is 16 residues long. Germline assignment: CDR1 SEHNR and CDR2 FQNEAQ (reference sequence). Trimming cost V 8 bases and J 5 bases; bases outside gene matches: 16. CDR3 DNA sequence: TGTGCCAGCCAGCCCGCGCACGCGACAGGGGCCGAGACCCAGTACTTC. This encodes CASQPAHATGAETQYF.

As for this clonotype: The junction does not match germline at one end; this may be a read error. The CDR3 DNA reads as TGTGCCAGCAGCTTGCGGGGGGCGAGAAATGAGCAGTTCTTT. Translating gives CASSLRGARNEQFF. The chain couples TRBV7-2 to TRBJ2-1, with 8 positions matching TRBD2. This CDR3 region has 14 residues. The germline CDR1 and CDR2 sequences are SGHTA and FQGNSA.

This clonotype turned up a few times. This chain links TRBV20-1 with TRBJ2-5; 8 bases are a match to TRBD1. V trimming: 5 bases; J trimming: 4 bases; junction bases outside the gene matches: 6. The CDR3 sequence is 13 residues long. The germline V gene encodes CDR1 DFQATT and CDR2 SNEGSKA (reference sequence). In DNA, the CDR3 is TGCAGTGCTCCCGGACAGGGAGGAGAGACCCAGTACTTC. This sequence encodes CSAPGQGGETQYF.